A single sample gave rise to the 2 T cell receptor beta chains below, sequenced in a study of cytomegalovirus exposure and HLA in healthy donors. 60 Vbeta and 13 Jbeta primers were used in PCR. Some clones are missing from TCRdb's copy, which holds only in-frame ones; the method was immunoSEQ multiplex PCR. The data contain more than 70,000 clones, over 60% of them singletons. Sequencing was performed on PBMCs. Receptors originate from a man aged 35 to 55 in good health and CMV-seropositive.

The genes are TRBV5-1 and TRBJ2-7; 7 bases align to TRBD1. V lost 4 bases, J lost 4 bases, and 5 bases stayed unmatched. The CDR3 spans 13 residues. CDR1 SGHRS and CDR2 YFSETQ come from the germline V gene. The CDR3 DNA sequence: TGCGCCAGCAGCCCGGGGACAGAATACGAGCAGTACTTC. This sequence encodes CASSPGTEYEQYF.

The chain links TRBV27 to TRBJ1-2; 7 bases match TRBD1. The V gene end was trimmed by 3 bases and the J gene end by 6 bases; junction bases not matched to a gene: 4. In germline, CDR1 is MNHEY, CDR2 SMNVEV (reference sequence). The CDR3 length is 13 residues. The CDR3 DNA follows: TGTGCCAGCAGTTTCGTACAGGGGAATGGCTACACCTTC. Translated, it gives CASSFVQGNGYTF.